This T cell receptor beta chain derives from a study of cytomegalovirus exposure and HLA in healthy donors (dated by TCRdb to 2015 to 2018). About the full investigation: A later analysis indicated that the 120 validation repertoires were generated on the platform also employed for the roughly 720 repertoires of the first cohort. The study aimed to test whether signatures of past pathogen exposure could be identified by cataloging public T cell receptors. In addition to the first cohort of roughly 700 subjects, a separate validation cohort of under 150 different subjects was used. To predict cytomegalovirus infection status, the study brought together high-throughput TCR immunosequencing, statistical association of individual TCRs with disease status, and machine learning.

With respect to this clone: The target of this receptor is not known. One base away there is no much larger clone; base qualities are not given.

Separate from the approximately 700-subject first cohort, the validation cohort of roughly 110 subjects was the group to which the donors belonged. CDR1 is given as LGHNT and CDR2 as FRNRAP, both from the germline V gene. V is cut by 0 bases and J by 3 bases, and the space between the germline ends is 20 bases. Its CDR3 holds 18 amino acids, cysteine through phenylalanine. The retained sequence is limited to the CDR3, 54 bases, with the frame set at the first base. Preparation of the library involved the immunoSEQ multiplex PCR assay. Concerning the study's data processing: To diagnose cytomegalovirus status from the catalog of TCR beta chain sequences, a statistical classification framework was built. Drawn from immuneACCESS, this table holds only the in-frame rearrangements with V and J called that TCRdb kept. Clones are partly lost; checked studies trace under half to an unresolved V gene and leave the rest unexplained. The V and J calls and clone size were taken over from that table, and D and trimming were inferred from the DNA. This sample gives about 120,000 clones in total; roughly 84% of them show up just once. In total, the top ten clones hold about 2.2% of the sample.

The investigation overall reported the following: A later analysis lacked HLA typing for the validation cohort, so it scored co-occurrence in that cohort across all 110 or so repertoires. A later analysis found that TCRs clustered in the first cohort also tended to co-occur in the approximately 120 validation repertoires, with roughly 95% of cluster scores above 0. A total of roughly 160 TCR beta chains were listed by the study as associated with cytomegalovirus. A few of the identified cytomegalovirus-associated TCR beta chains were confirmed in vitro to be specific for cytomegalovirus antigens. In both the original and validation cohorts, the classifier was reported to diagnose cytomegalovirus status with high specificity and sensitivity. Across donors, most TCR sequences were observed very rarely, whereas some public TCRs were present in many individuals. It was suggested by the authors that the approach could potentially be generalized to other disease states and immunological phenotypes.

The sequencing input was PBMCs. The TCR sequence derives from a woman in her 30s in good health and CMV-seronegative. Recombination joined TRBV12-5 with TRBJ1-2, and perhaps TRBD1 as D gene, on 5 matching bases. The DNA reads TGTGCTAGTGGTTTGGTACTCGGGGCGTTAGGGACTGACTATGGCTACACCTTC. Translated, this is CASGLVLGALGTDYGYTF.